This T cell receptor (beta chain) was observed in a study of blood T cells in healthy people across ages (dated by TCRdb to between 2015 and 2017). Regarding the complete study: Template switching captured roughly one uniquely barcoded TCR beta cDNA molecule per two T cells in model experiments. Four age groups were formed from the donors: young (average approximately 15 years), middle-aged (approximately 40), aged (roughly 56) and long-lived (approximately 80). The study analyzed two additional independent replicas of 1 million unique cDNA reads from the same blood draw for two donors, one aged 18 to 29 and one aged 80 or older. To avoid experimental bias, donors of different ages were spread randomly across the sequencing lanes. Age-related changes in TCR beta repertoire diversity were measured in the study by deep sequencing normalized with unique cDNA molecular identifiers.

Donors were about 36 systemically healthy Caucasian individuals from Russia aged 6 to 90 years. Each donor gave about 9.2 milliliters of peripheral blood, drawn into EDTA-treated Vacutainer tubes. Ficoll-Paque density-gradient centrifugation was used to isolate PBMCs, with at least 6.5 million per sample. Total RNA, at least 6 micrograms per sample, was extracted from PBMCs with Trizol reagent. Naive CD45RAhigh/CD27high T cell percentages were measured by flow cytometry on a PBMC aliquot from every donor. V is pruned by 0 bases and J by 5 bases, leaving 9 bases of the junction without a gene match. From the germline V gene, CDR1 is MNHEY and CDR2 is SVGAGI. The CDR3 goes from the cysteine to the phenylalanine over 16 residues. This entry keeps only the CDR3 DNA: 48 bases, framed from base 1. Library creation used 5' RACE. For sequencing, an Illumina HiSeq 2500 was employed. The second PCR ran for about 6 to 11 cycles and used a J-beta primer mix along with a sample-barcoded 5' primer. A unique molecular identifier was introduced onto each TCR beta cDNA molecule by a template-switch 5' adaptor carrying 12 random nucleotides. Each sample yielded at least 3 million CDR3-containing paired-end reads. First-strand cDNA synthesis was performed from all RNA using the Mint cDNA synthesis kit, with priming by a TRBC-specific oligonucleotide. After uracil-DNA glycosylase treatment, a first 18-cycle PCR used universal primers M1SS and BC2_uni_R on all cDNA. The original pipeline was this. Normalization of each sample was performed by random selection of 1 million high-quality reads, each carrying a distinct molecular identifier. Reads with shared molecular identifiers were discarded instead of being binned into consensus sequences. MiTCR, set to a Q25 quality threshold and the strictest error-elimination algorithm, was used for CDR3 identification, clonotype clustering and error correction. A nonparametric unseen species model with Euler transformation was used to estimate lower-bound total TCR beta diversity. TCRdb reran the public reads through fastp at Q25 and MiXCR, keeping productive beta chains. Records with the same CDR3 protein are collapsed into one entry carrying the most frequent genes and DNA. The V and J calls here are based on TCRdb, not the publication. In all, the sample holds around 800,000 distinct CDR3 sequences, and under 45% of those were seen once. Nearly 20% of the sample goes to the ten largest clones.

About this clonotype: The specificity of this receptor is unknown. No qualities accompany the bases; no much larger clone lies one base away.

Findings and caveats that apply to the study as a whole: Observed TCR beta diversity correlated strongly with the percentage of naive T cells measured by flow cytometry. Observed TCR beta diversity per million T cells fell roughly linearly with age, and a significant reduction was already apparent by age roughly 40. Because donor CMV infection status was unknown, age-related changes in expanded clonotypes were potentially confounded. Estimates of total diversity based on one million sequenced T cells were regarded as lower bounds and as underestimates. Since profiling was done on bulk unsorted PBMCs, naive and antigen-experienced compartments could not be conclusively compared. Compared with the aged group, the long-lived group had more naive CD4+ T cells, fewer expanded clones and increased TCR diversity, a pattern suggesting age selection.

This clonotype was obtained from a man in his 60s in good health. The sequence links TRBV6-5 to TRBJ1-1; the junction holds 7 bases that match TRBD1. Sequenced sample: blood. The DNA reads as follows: TGTGCCAGCAGTTACTCGATGGCGCAGGGGGTAACTGAAGCTTTCTTT. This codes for CASSYSMAQGVTEAFF.